This T cell receptor (beta chain) was identified during a study of metastatic and nonmetastatic thyroid tumors. Prior to thyroid surgery, none of the patients had received any treatment. This clone was seen more than once but under ten times. TCRdb re-called clones via MiXCR from the PCR reads. Here the sample spans some 16,000 clones, approximately 12% being singletons. This TCR derives from a female donor with papillary thyroid cancer or a benign thyroid nodule (not recorded which). Some clones in this sample may be carry-over from other donors' samples. Sequencing was done on a sample of tumor tissue.

The CDR3 DNA sequence: TGTGCCAGCAGTGACGGGACCAGGGACAATGAGCAGTTCTTC. As protein: CASSDGTRDNEQFF. The chain employs TRBV6-1 and TRBJ2-1, with D perhaps assigned TRBD1 or TRBD2 (5 bases each). Trimming took 3 bases from V and 5 from J, leaving 11 bases between them. The germline V gene has CDR1 MNHNS and CDR2 SASEGT. The CDR3 is 14 residues long.